The 16 T cell receptor beta chains below come from one sample, sequenced in a study of T-cell reconstitution after alpha-beta-depleted transplantation in children. TCRbeta library construction was performed incorporating unique molecular identifiers. TCRdb reprocessed the PCR reads via MiXCR and lists one record per CDR3 protein. This table has about 540,000 distinct CDR3 sequences, approximately 20% appearing once. The input for sequencing was PBMCs from the stem cell graft donor, taken from the stem cell graft. Receptor source: a human donor who donated a stem cell graft to a child with acute lymphoblastic leukemia.

This chain uses TRBV9 with TRBJ2-5; TRBD2 is a possible D gene (6 bases). V shed 0 bases and J shed 9 bases, with 15 bases lying between them. The CDR3 length is 14 residues. Germline lookup yields CDR1 SGDLS and CDR2 YYNGEE. CDR3 DNA: TGTGCCAGCAGCGTAGAGGGTCCCATAGCGGCCCAGTACTTC. This gives the protein CASSVEGPIAAQYF.

This clonotype was observed a single time. The chain couples TRBV12-3 or TRBV12-4 to TRBJ1-1; D is uncertain. V lost 11 bases and J lost 4, with 26 bases in between. CDR3 length: 16 amino acids. The CDR3 sequence: CAQHLYHKEEGTEAFF. Here the CDR3 DNA reads TGTGCCCAGCACCTATATCACAAGGAAGAGGGCACTGAAGCTTTCTTT.

The chain carries TRBV5-1 and TRBJ2-7; D gene uncertain. V dropped 0 bases and J dropped 1 base, with 8 bases sitting between them. The CDR3 extends over 14 amino acids. Germline assignment: CDR1 SGHRS and CDR2 YFSETQ. The CDR3 loop is CASSLVDLSYEQYF. DNA for the CDR3: TGCGCCAGCAGCTTGGTCGACTTATCCTACGAGCAGTACTTC.

This chain links TRBV27 with TRBJ2-3, with TRBD2 matching over 9 bases. The CDR3 sequence is 14 residues long. Germline V gene lookup returns CDR1 MNHEY and CDR2 SMNVEV (reference sequence). V dropped 3 bases and J dropped 8; count of bases not matched to a gene: 6. The CDR3 loop is CASSLTAGGPTQYF. CDR3 nucleotides: TGTGCCAGCAGTTTGACGGCGGGAGGGCCTACGCAGTATTTT.

This clonotype has more than one count but fewer than ten. The rearrangement joins TRBV4-2 to TRBJ1-1; a weak D match, TRBD1 (6 bases). Germline assignment: CDR1 LGHNA and CDR2 YNFKEQ. V was shortened by 0 bases and J by 3 bases, with 20 bases between the two germline ends. This CDR3 is 18 amino acids long. CDR3 amino acids: CASSQEGGPGFLDTEAFF. CDR3 nucleotide sequence: TGTGCCAGCAGCCAAGAAGGGGGGCCAGGCTTTTTGGACACTGAAGCTTTCTTT.

V usage is TRBV6-1 and J usage is TRBJ2-7, with 7 bases matching TRBD2. The length of the CDR3 is 16 residues. The V and J ends lost 6 bases and 3 bases, in that order; junction bases with no gene match: 14. Looked up from germline, CDR1 is MNHNS and CDR2 is SASEGT. The CDR3 DNA follows: TGTGCCAGCAGCCCCGTGCCCCCGGGACTAATCTACGAGCAGTACTTC. This translates into CASSPVPPGLIYEQYF.

The chain has TRBV4-1 and TRBJ2-3, with D unresolved. Trimming took 0 bases from V and 2 from J, leaving 9 bases between them. Per the germline V gene, CDR1 is MGHRA and CDR2 is YSYEKL. The CDR3 runs to 15 residues. CDR3 protein: CASSQDYGITDTQYF. DNA for the CDR3: TGCGCCAGCAGCCAAGATTATGGTATCACAGATACGCAGTATTTT.

The V call is TRBV10-2, the J call TRBJ2-7; D possibly matches TRBD1 or TRBD2 (5 bases each). The CDR3 sequence is 16 residues long. Germline V CDR1 and CDR2: WSHSY, SAAADI. Trimming cost V 5 bases and J 0 bases, with 17 bases left between them. CDR3: CASSWGIARGSYEQYF. Written as DNA, the CDR3 is TGCGCCAGCAGTTGGGGGATAGCGAGGGGCTCCTACGAGCAGTACTTC.

The chain couples TRBV4-1 to TRBJ2-3, with 8 positions matching TRBD2. The CDR3 is made up of 17 amino acids. V was clipped by 2 bases and J by 3 bases; unmatched bases: 10. CDR1 is MGHRA, CDR2 YSYEKL, per germline. The DNA of the CDR3 is TGCGCCAGCAGCCAACCCAAGACTAGCGACAGGACAGATACGCAGTATTTT. Translated, it gives CASSQPKTSDRTDTQYF.

This chain connects TRBV5-5 to TRBJ2-6; 7 bases are shared with TRBD2. Per germline, CDR1 SGHKS and CDR2 YYEKEE (reference sequence). V gave up 3 bases and J gave up 0 bases; unmatched junction bases: 9. CDR3 length: 18 residues. CDR3 DNA sequence: TGTGCCAGCAGCTCAGTCTCGGGGGGAGGCTCTGGGGCCAACGTCCTGACTTTC. Protein product: CASSSVSGGGSGANVLTF.

The CDR3 bases are TGTGCCATCTCAGGGAGGGTTCACGGGGAGCTGTTTTTT. This encodes CAISGRVHGELFF. The rearrangement links TRBV12-3 or TRBV12-4 to TRBJ2-2; TRBD2 matches at 7 bases. The J segment lost 7 bases and the V segment lost 10 bases, leaving 9 bases of the junction unmatched. The CDR3 is made up of 13 amino acids.

This clonotype was seen more than once but under ten times. The chain has TRBV20-1 and TRBJ2-5, with D unclear. V lost 3 bases to trimming and J lost 8 bases, with 7 bases between them. Per germline, CDR1 DFQATT and CDR2 SNEGSKA (reference sequence). CDR3 length: 10 amino acids. The CDR3 here is CSASFGTQYF. The CDR3 nucleotides read TGCAGTGCTAGTTTTGGTACCCAGTACTTC.

In nucleotides, the CDR3 is TGTGCCAGCTCACCACCGCGAGCGAAGGAGCAGTTCTTC. Translated, it gives CASSPPRAKEQFF. This chain joins TRBV18 and TRBJ2-1; D remains ambiguous. The CDR3 covers 13 residues. V dropped 0 bases and J dropped 10 bases, with 10 bases sitting between them. CDR1 KGHSH and CDR2 LQKENI come from the germline V gene.

The V and J genes are TRBV20-1 and TRBJ1-2; 9 positions agree with TRBD1. The V gene's germline CDR1 is DFQATT and CDR2 SNEGSKA (reference sequence). J gave up 4 bases and V 5 bases, and 5 bases lay outside the gene matches. The CDR3 extends over 13 amino acids. The CDR3 DNA reads TGCAGTGCTTCACGGGACAGGGTCTATGGCTACACCTTC. Residues: CSASRDRVYGYTF.

In this sample, this clonotype turned up a few times. V is TRBV5-1 and J is TRBJ1-2; D unclear. V dropped 0 bases and J dropped 8 bases, with 11 bases sitting between them. This CDR3 has 13 residues. Germline-derived CDR1 and CDR2 are SGHRS and YFSETQ. DNA of the CDR3: TGCGCCAGCAGCTTGGGACCGCCACAGGGCTACACCTTC. Its protein product is CASSLGPPQGYTF. The whole variable domain, remainder taken from reference TRBV5-1 and TRBJ1-2, is KAGVTQTPRYLIKTRGQQVTLSCSPISGHRSVSWYQQTPGQGLQFLFEYFSETQRNKGNFPGRFSGRQFSNSRSEMNVSTLELGDSALYLCASSLGPPQGYTFGSGTRLTVV.

The gene calls are TRBV5-1 and TRBJ2-1, with no clear D. This CDR3 region has 16 residues. The germline CDR1 and CDR2 sequences are SGHRS and YFSETQ. Trimming removed 2 bases at V and 1 base at J, with 13 bases between. CDR3 region: CASSFKVAVSYNEQFF. The CDR3 DNA sequence: TGCGCCAGCAGCTTTAAGGTGGCGGTATCCTACAATGAGCAGTTCTTC.